This T cell receptor (beta chain) is drawn from a study of early T cells in non-severe SARS-CoV-2 infection. Study-level results: A preference for anti-spike CD8 responses marked VDJdb matching, which missed private and CD4 specificities.

Many counts were recorded for this clonotype. Antigen specificity is unknown. Individual cDNA molecules received unique molecular identifiers during library preparation. TCRdb reprocessed the 5' RACE reads with MiXCR, giving one entry per CDR3 protein. The sample consists of around 39,000 distinct CDR3 sequences, roughly 7.9% of them appearing once. The sample in question was whole blood, obtained at baseline. The clonotype originates from an adult who was a healthcare worker with PCR-confirmed SARS-CoV-2 infection or an uninfected control (not recorded which).

CDR3 DNA sequence: TGTGCCAGCAGTCAAGAGCTGGATGAGCAGTTCTTC. This translates into CASSQELDEQFF. This chain uses TRBV7-9 with TRBJ2-1, with D uncertain. This CDR3 has 12 amino acids. Per the germline V gene, CDR1 is SEHNR and CDR2 is FQNEAQ (reference sequence). Trimming shortened V by 6 bases and J by 8 bases, and 11 bases separated the two germline ends.